The entry below describes one T cell receptor beta chain. The antigen remains undetermined. Trimming left V 6 bases short and J 2 bases short, with 17 bases between. CDR3 size: 15 residues. Germline values: CDR1 KGHSH, CDR2 LQKENI. These data are taken from a study of shared clonotypes between healthy human individuals. Whole-study results and caveats: Despite large depth, rarefaction showed incomplete sorted-subset sequencing.

The assay was immunoSEQ multiplex PCR, and TCRdb's table has in-frame clones only and misses some. The table has about 1.5 million clones, 95% to 99% seen once; the top ten hold approximately 0.44%. This clonotype was sampled from a man aged 30-40 years in good health. The chain employs TRBV18 and TRBJ2-7; no clear D gene. Sequenced input: naive CD4+ T cells sorted from blood. As for subset: CD45RA+ positively selected. The CDR3 coding sequence is TGTGCCAGCTCGCTTTATTTAACTGAGACCTACGAGCAGTACTTC. As protein: CASSLYLTETYEQYF.